This TCR beta chain was sequenced in a study of radiotherapy plus CTLA-4 blockade in lung cancer. Study-wide points: Reportedly, early blood T cell clone dynamics best predicted response, with interferon-beta.

This CDR3 is 15 amino acids long. Trimming removed 4 bases from V and 4 bases from J, with 14 bases in between. From germline, CDR1 is GTSNPN and CDR2 SVGIG (reference sequence). The method was immunoSEQ multiplex PCR; TCRdb's version includes in-frame clones alone and lacks a portion of them. Among 90,000 to 150,000 clones, roughly 74% were seen once, and the ten largest hold 4% to 6%. Worth noting for this clone: What it binds is not known.

J is TRBJ1-6 and V is TRBV30; D gene ambiguous. This sequence originates from a human donor with non-small cell lung cancer who had a partial response to radiotherapy plus ipilimumab. The specimen comprised peripheral blood, sampled from a patient treated with radiotherapy plus ipilimumab. The CDR3 here is CAWMSHLLYNSPLHF. In nucleotides, the CDR3 is TGTGCCTGGATGTCGCACCTACTGTATAATTCACCCCTCCACTTT.